The following is a TCR beta chain sequence with its context. What it binds is unknown. The sample comes from a study of cytomegalovirus exposure and HLA in healthy donors. Study results and limitations: In an earlier analysis, in around 590 donors, most V segments appeared productive either ~90% or ~30% of the time. Reportedly, HLA-A and HLA-B alleles of most subjects were accurately predicted from TCR beta.

With 60 Vbeta and 13 Jbeta primers, the PCR was carried out. The repertoire was sequenced with immunoSEQ multiplex PCR; TCRdb's copy has only in-frame clones and lacks some. The sample records 180,000 or so clones, about 9% being singletons. This CDR3 region has 15 residues. Germline lookup yields CDR1 SEHNR and CDR2 FQNEAQ (reference sequence). V was pared by 5 bases and J by 6 bases, with 12 bases of the junction left unmatched. The sequenced sample was PBMCs. This receptor was taken from a woman in her thirties in good health and CMV-seropositive. This chain uses TRBV7-9 with TRBJ1-1; 7 bases align to TRBD1. The CDR3: CASSPDRQGTSEAFF. As DNA, the CDR3 is TGTGCCAGCAGCCCCGATCGACAGGGTACTTCTGAAGCTTTCTTT.